A selection of T cell receptor beta chains follows, all from one sample in a study of CD8 T cells in Susac syndrome. One entry per CDR3 protein results from TCRdb running MiXCR on the immunoSEQ multiplex PCR reads. This table holds some 110,000 distinct CDR3 sequences, more than 85% found once. The sequenced material came from CD4+ T cells from PBMCs. All receptors come from a human donor with multiple sclerosis. Both conserved end residues are part of each CDR3. A D gene is named only where the DNA matches it firmly. Clone size is not always given. Where it is, it says once, few, many or a class for expanded clones.

v_call	d_call	clone_size	j_call	cdr3_length	cdr3_aa	cdr3_nt
TRBV4-3	TRBD2	once	TRBJ2-7	17	CASSQEARGGSSYEQYF	TGCGCCAGCAGCCAAGAGGCCCGCGGGGGAAGCTCCTACGAGCAGTACTTC
TRBV3-1	-	-	TRBJ1-2	13	CASSQGLRSGYTF	TGTGCCAGCAGCCAAGGACTCCGCAGTGGCTACACCTTC
TRBV28	-	-	TRBJ1-5	13	CASSPAGVQPQHF	TGTGCCAGCAGCCCCGCGGGGGTTCAGCCCCAGCATTTT
TRBV5-6	TRBD1	-	TRBJ1-3	17	CASSFFSGTGSGNTIYF	TGTGCCAGCAGCTTTTTTTCCGGGACAGGGTCTGGAAACACCATATATTTT
TRBV28	-	few	TRBJ2-7	11	CASSFLNEQYF	TGTGCCAGCAGTTTCTTGAACGAGCAGTACTTC
TRBV6-1	TRBD1	-	TRBJ1-5	15	CASSVTTGRNQPQHF	TGTGCCAGCAGTGTTACGACAGGGCGGAATCAGCCCCAGCATTTT
TRBV7-6	TRBD2	once	TRBJ2-3	16	CASSTASGGLTDTQYF	TGTGCCAGCAGCACCGCTAGCGGGGGACTCACAGATACGCAGTATTTT
TRBV6-1	-	-	TRBJ1-6	17	CASSLGGDGGRNSPLHF	TGTGCCAGCAGCCTCGGCGGGGATGGGGGCCGAAATTCACCCCTCCACTTT
TRBV7-2	-	-	TRBJ2-5	15	CASSLVRIYQETQYF	TGTGCCAGCAGCTTAGTGCGGATTTACCAAGAGACCCAGTACTTC
TRBV27	-	once	TRBJ1-6	14	CASREGSYNSPLHF	TGTGCCAGCAGGGAGGGTTCCTATAATTCACCCCTCCACTTT
TRBV7-2	-	-	TRBJ1-4	16	CASSWAGTIGSEKLFF	TGTGCCAGCTCATGGGCAGGGACAATTGGGTCAGAAAAACTGTTTTTT
TRBV20-1	-	once	TRBJ1-5	15	CSARLTGDLNQPQHF	TGCAGTGCTAGGCTTACGGGGGACCTCAATCAGCCCCAGCATTTT
TRBV2	-	-	TRBJ1-5	15	CASRPSDAGGLPQHF	TGTGCCAGCAGACCCTCAGACGCGGGGGGTCTGCCCCAGCATTTT